This TCR beta chain came from a study of regulatory T cells in long-lasting Graves disease (dated by TCRdb to about 2021). In the study overall: Patients with newly diagnosed Graves' disease had been on antithyroid drugs for under 3 months. Persistent Graves' disease patients were compared with newly diagnosed Graves' disease patients by peripheral blood TCR sequencing and RNA sequencing. The study was registered as a clinical trial and conducted in China. A total of 33 samples underwent TCR sequencing: around 13 from persistent and roughly 20 from newly diagnosed Graves' disease patients.

Notes on this clonotype: Its antigen is currently not known. Base qualities are missing; no much larger clone stands one base away.

The study at large found these results: A larger number of public clonotypes was shared among persistent patients (approximately 3,000) than among newly diagnosed patients (around 970). Only the TCR beta chain was sequenced and analyzed. The authors acknowledged the small sample size as a limitation that may reduce accuracy. Persistent Graves' disease patients showed lower TCR Shannon entropy and fewer highly expanded clones than newly diagnosed patients, suggesting clonal expansion. Because the primary lesion, thyroid tissue, could not be accessed, the study looked at peripheral blood alone. Persistent disease showed preferential use of TRBV28, TRBJ1-2 and TRBJ2-5, whereas newly diagnosed disease favored TRBV20-1 and TRBJ2-1.

The sample's time point label is to be understood as: newly diagnosed GD, antithyroid drugs for less than 3 months. RNA was extracted from PBMCs in TRIzol for both TCR sequencing and RNA sequencing. The diagnosis of Graves' disease followed American Thyroid Association guidelines. Patients for the study were recruited at an endocrinology department in Xi'an, China. Each patient gave 9 to 10 milliliters of peripheral blood, collected in an EDTA anticoagulant tube. Ficoll Paque Plus density gradient separation was used to isolate PBMCs, and no additional T cell sorting was done. An Agilent 2100 Bioanalyzer and agarose gel were used to check RNA quality, while a NanoDrop 2000 measured RNA concentration. The library relied on multiplex PCR. Sequencer: Illumina HiSeq 4000. To build TCR beta libraries, CDR3 regions were amplified by Arm-PCR using iRepertoire HTBI primers. Before sequencing, the PCR products underwent gel purification. The original methods were these. Gene usage analysis of CDR3 amino acid clonotypes used the approximately 62 TRBV and around 13 TRBJ segments found across samples. Filtered high-quality paired reads were merged into contigs using COPE and FqMerger. Contigs were aligned with BLAST to IMGT TRBV, TRBD and TRBJ reference genes, and CDR3 was defined per IMGT. Any clonotype with a frequency above 0.1% was classified as a highly expanded clone. Repertoire diversity was measured by Shannon entropy, and V-J evenness by the Gini coefficient. Public clonotypes were defined as clonotypes shared by more than one individual. TCRdb reworked the public reads: Q25 trimming with fastp, MiXCR clone assembly, productive beta chains retained. Rows are unified per CDR3 protein, each entry keeping the most common DNA and genes. None of the V and J calls come from the authors' own analysis; TCRdb made them. The sample yields approximately 300,000 distinct CDR3 sequences; over 15% were counted once. The ten largest clones add up to roughly 40% of the sample.

Including the terminal cysteine and phenylalanine, the CDR3 comprises 17 residues. Only CDR3 DNA is held: 51 bases, read in frame from base 1. CDR1 and CDR2 were assigned from the germline V gene as MGHRA and YSYEKL. The germline V end is reduced by 1 base and the J end by 6 bases; junction bases left unmatched: 8. The material sequenced was peripheral blood mononuclear cells (PBMCs), taken at new diagnosis, from a patient treated with antithyroid drugs. The origin of this receptor is a female donor with Graves disease. The chain joins TRBV4-1 to TRBJ2-1, with 11 bases in between that match TRBD2. The sequence in DNA is TGCGCCAGCAGCCAAGTGATCGGTAGCGGGAGGGCCAATGAGCAGTTCTTC. Translation gives CASSQVIGSGRANEQFF.